One and the same sample provided the 30 T cell receptor beta chains below, sequenced in a study of blood T cells in healthy people across ages. Combining a sample-barcoded 5' primer with a J-beta primer mix, a second PCR ran for roughly 6 to 12 cycles. MiXCR was run by TCRdb on the 5' RACE reads, yielding one entry per CDR3 protein. The profile covers more than 800,000 distinct CDR3 sequences, with under 45% appearing a single time and over 15% taken by the ten largest. The sequencing input was blood. All receptors come from a woman in her fifties or sixties in good health.

This clonotype showed up just a few times. In DNA form, the CDR3 reads TGTGCCAGCAGCCCTCAGGGTATGCCCTACGAGCAGTACTTC. It encodes CASSPQGMPYEQYF. This sequence joins TRBV12-3 or TRBV12-4 and TRBJ2-7, with TRBD1 as a possible D gene (5 bases). The CDR3 extends over 14 amino acids. Trimming took 6 bases from V and 2 from J, leaving 14 bases between them.

V gene TRBV20-1 combines with J gene TRBJ1-4; D possibly corresponds to TRBD1 (5 bases). The CDR3 sequence is 12 residues long. The V and J ends lost 4 bases and 4 bases respectively, with 7 bases between them. Germline V gene data show CDR1 as DFQATT and CDR2 as SNEGSKA (reference sequence). CDR3 sequence reads: CSANRNNEKLFF. For the CDR3, the DNA is TGCAGTGCTAACAGGAATAATGAAAAACTGTTTTTT.

The V and J genes are TRBV5-1 and TRBJ2-3; 9 nucleotides match TRBD1. Germline trimming cut 0 bases from V and 5 bases from J; bases unmatched to any gene: 4. The length of the CDR3 is 15 residues. Germline values: CDR1 SGHRS, CDR2 YFSETQ. CDR3 loop: CASSLDRGRVDTQYF. CDR3 bases: TGCGCCAGCAGCTTGGACAGGGGGCGGGTAGATACGCAGTATTTT.

The J gene is TRBJ1-5, the V gene TRBV10-3; no reliable D call. The CDR3 length is 14 residues. In germline, CDR1 is ENHRY, CDR2 SYGVKD. The V end was cut by 4 bases, the J end by 0 bases, with 7 bases between. CDR3 residues: CAISGTDSNQPQHF. The DNA for the CDR3 is TGTGCCATCAGTGGTACCGATAGCAATCAGCCCCAGCATTTT.

In the case of this clonotype: A clone one base away is much larger, so this may be a read error. The V gene is TRBV4-1, the J gene TRBJ2-7, with TRBD1 matching over 8 bases. Trimming took 1 base from V and 5 from J; bases not matched to a gene: 7. Germline V lookup: CDR1 MGHRA, CDR2 YSYEKL. The length of the CDR3 is 15 residues. CDR3 in amino acids: CASSQVPGQDDEQYF. For the CDR3, the DNA is TGCGCCAGCAGCCAAGTCCCGGGACAGGATGACGAGCAGTACTTC.

The rearrangement links TRBV29-1 to TRBJ2-7; 11 bases are shared with TRBD2. CDR1 is SQVTM and CDR2 is ANQGSEA in the germline V gene. CDR3 length: 13 residues. V trimming: 7 bases; J trimming: 7 bases; junction bases outside the gene matches: 9. The CDR3 sequence: CSAISGRAFEQYF. CDR3 bases: TGCAGCGCTATTAGCGGGAGGGCCTTTGAGCAGTACTTC.

The chain couples TRBV2 to TRBJ2-5; perhaps D is TRBD1 or TRBD2 (5 bases each). Germline values: CDR1 SNHLY, CDR2 FYNNEI. The length of the CDR3 is 14 residues. The V and J ends lost 6 bases and 11 bases respectively, with 22 bases between them. CDR3 loop: CASSNQGATNEQYF. The CDR3 region has the DNA TGTGCCAGCAGCAACCAGGGAGCAACCAATGAGCAGTACTTC. The entire variable domain, with the rest obtained from reference TRBV2 and TRBJ2-5, is as follows: EPEVTQTPSHQVTQMGQEVILRCVPISNHLYFYWYRQILGQKVEFLVSFYNNEISEKSEIFDDQFSVERPDGSNFTLKIRSTKLEDSAMYFCASSNQGATNEQYFGPGTRLLVL.

The CDR3 is CAISESGGTNQPQHF. The CDR3 nucleotides read TGTGCCATCAGTGAGTCCGGGGGTACTAATCAGCCCCAGCATTTT. The V and J genes are TRBV10-3 and TRBJ1-5, with D maybe TRBD1 (5 bases). The CDR3 loop spans 15 amino acids. Per the germline V gene, CDR1 is ENHRY and CDR2 is SYGVKD. V lost 0 bases to trimming and J lost 4 bases, with 10 bases between them.

This clonotype showed up just once. The chain uses TRBV28 and TRBJ2-1; 11 nucleotides match TRBD2. J gave up 5 bases and V 6 bases, and 12 bases lay outside the gene matches. The germline V gene has CDR1 MDHEN and CDR2 SYDVKM. This CDR3 region has 17 residues. The CDR3 is CASRKDSLAGADNEQFF. The CDR3 coding sequence is TGTGCCAGCAGAAAAGACTCACTAGCGGGAGCAGACAATGAGCAGTTCTTC.

This clonotype was recorded a few times. The rearrangement uses TRBV15 and TRBJ2-1, with D perhaps given as TRBD1 or TRBD2 (6 bases each). Germline-derived CDR1 and CDR2 are LNHNV and YYDKDF (reference sequence). This CDR3 has 12 amino acids. Deletions cut 2 bases from V and 8 bases from J, with 7 bases between. CDR3 DNA sequence: TGTGCCACCAGCAGAAGGGGGGATGAGCAGTTCTTC. Translation gives CATSRRGDEQFF.

This rearrangement joins TRBV7-2 to TRBJ1-3, with TRBD1 identical over 7 bases. CDR1 is SGHTA, CDR2 FQGNSA, per germline. The CDR3 consists of 17 residues. V lost 1 base, J lost 0 bases, and 6 bases stayed unmatched. The DNA for the CDR3 is TGTGCCAGCAGCTTAGTGGGGACAGCCAACTCTGGAAACACCATATATTTT. This sequence encodes CASSLVGTANSGNTIYF.

The rearrangement joins TRBV5-1 to TRBJ2-4; 8 bases align to TRBD2. V shed 2 bases and J 3 bases; nucleotides not matched to a gene: 4. The CDR3 consists of 15 residues. Germline V gives CDR1 SGHRS, CDR2 YFSETQ. For the CDR3, the DNA is TGCGCCAGCAGCTTCGGGACTAGGGGCAAAAACATTCAGTACTTC. This translates into CASSFGTRGKNIQYF. Full variable domain (outside the CDR3, taken from reference TRBV5-1 and TRBJ2-4): KAGVTQTPRYLIKTRGQQVTLSCSPISGHRSVSWYQQTPGQGLQFLFEYFSETQRNKGNFPGRFSGRQFSNSRSEMNVSTLELGDSALYLCASSFGTRGKNIQYFGAGTRLSVL.

The V and J genes are TRBV24-1 and TRBJ2-1; D might be TRBD2 (5 bases). Germline CDR1 and CDR2: KGHDR and SFDVKD. Between the trimmed V and J ends, which lost 8 bases and 9 bases, there was a span of 16 bases. The CDR3 is made up of 13 amino acids. CDR3 residues: CATTIYPGSEQFF. In DNA, the CDR3 is TGTGCCACCACCATCTACCCGGGGAGTGAGCAGTTCTTC.

The chain carries TRBV20-1 and TRBJ1-1; a weak D match, TRBD1 (6 bases). The CDR3 is made up of 16 amino acids. The V gene's germline CDR1 is DFQATT and CDR2 SNEGSKA (reference sequence). Trimming pared 0 bases from V and 0 bases from J, leaving 14 bases between. The CDR3 region is CSARENRVGLNTEAFF. The CDR3 coding sequence is TGCAGTGCTAGAGAGAACAGGGTGGGACTGAACACTGAAGCTTTCTTT.

This clonotype was seen a handful of times. A much larger clone sits a single nucleotide away, making a read error possible. The chain combines TRBV20-1 with TRBJ2-5; no definite D call. Germline CDR1 DFQATT, CDR2 SNEGSKA (reference sequence). The CDR3 loop spans 14 amino acids. With 3 bases removed from V and 2 bases from J, the gap between germline ends came to 13 bases. For the CDR3, the DNA is TGCAGTGCTAGTGATGGGAAACTTCAAGAGACCCAGTACTTC. As protein: CSASDGKLQETQYF.

This clonotype was found a few times. The chain links TRBV20-1 to TRBJ2-4, with 11 nucleotides matching TRBD1. There are 14 residues in the CDR3. The germline gives CDR1 DFQATT, CDR2 SNEGSKA (reference sequence). Losses at the gene ends were 6 bases for V and 7 bases for J; bases not matched to a gene: 8. The CDR3 spells CSAQRTGGMNIQYF. CDR3 sequence (DNA): TGCAGTGCCCAGCGGACAGGGGGCATGAACATTCAGTACTTC.

This clonotype was recorded at least ten times. This chain joins TRBV20-1 and TRBJ2-7; no clear D gene. Trimming pared 3 bases from V and 0 bases from J, leaving 9 bases between. Per germline, CDR1 DFQATT and CDR2 SNEGSKA (reference sequence). The CDR3 runs 13 residues. The CDR3 region is CSARVPSSYEQYF. CDR3 DNA sequence: TGCAGTGCTAGGGTTCCGAGCTCCTACGAGCAGTACTTC.

At least ten counts were recorded for this clonotype. Here the CDR3 reads CANRDSTDTQYF. The CDR3 nucleotides are TGTGCCAACCGGGACAGCACAGATACGCAGTATTTT. This chain links TRBV10-3 with TRBJ2-3; D tentatively reads TRBD1 or TRBD2 (5 bases each). The germline CDR1 and CDR2 sequences are ENHRY and SYGVKD. Between the trimmed V and J ends, which lost 10 bases and 0 bases, there was a span of 8 bases. CDR3 length: 12 amino acids.

This clonotype was detected once. The V and J genes are TRBV27 and TRBJ1-2; the match to TRBD1 covers 7 bases. J lost 5 bases, V lost 3 bases, and 6 bases had no gene match. Germline CDR1 MNHEY, CDR2 SMNVEV (reference sequence). This CDR3 has 14 amino acids. CDR3 protein: CASSFGAGGYGYTF. The CDR3 DNA follows: TGTGCCAGCAGTTTCGGGGCAGGGGGTTATGGCTACACCTTC.

Only a few counts were recorded for this clonotype. The V and J genes are TRBV27 and TRBJ2-7; 9 positions match TRBD1. V shed 5 bases and J 3 bases; nucleotides not matched to a gene: 11. CDR1 and CDR2 from the germline V gene are MNHEY and SMNVEV (reference sequence). The CDR3 is 16 amino acids. The CDR3 here is CASSALTGTGNYEQYF. The CDR3 region has the DNA TGTGCCAGCAGTGCGCTCACCGGGACAGGGAACTACGAGCAGTACTTC.

Only a few counts were recorded for this clonotype. This chain links TRBV11-3 with TRBJ2-2; maybe TRBD2 (5 bases). The CDR3 is made up of 15 amino acids. V was trimmed by 1 base and J by 6 bases, leaving 12 bases between them. Germline CDR1 is SGHNT and CDR2 is YENEEA. This CDR3 reads CASSLVGDRSGELFF. CDR3 nucleotide sequence: TGTGCCAGCAGCTTAGTGGGAGATCGTTCCGGGGAGCTGTTTTTT.

This chain uses TRBV29-1 with TRBJ2-7, with 9 positions matching TRBD2. V was pared by 2 bases and J by 4 bases, with 9 bases of the junction left unmatched. The CDR3 is 15 residues long. The germline gives CDR1 SQVTM, CDR2 ANQGSEA. CDR3 residues: CSVEKSGGRGYEQYF. The CDR3 DNA reads TGCAGCGTTGAAAAGAGTGGCGGGAGGGGGTACGAGCAGTACTTC.

This clonotype appeared a few times. V gene TRBV19 combines with J gene TRBJ1-5, with D perhaps matching TRBD1 (6 bases). The CDR3 runs to 13 residues. V lost 10 bases and J lost 4, with 14 bases in between. Germline V gene data show CDR1 as LNHDA and CDR2 as SQIVND (reference sequence). CDR3 DNA sequence: TGTGCCACATCCGGGACACAAAATCAGCCCCAGCATTTT. Translated, it gives CATSGTQNQPQHF. Based on the CDR3 plus reference TRBV19 and TRBJ1-5, the full variable domain is DGGITQSPKYLFRKEGQNVTLSCEQNLNHDAMYWYRQDPGQGLRLIYYSQIVNDFQKGDIAEGYSVSREKKESFPLTVTSAQKNPTAFYLCATSGTQNQPQHFGDGTRLSIL.

The chain links TRBV4-2 to TRBJ2-7, with a tentative D call TRBD1 (5 bases). The J call is doubtful: the DNA matches TRBJ2-4 better. The germline V gene has CDR1 LGHNA and CDR2 YNFKEQ. This CDR3 spans 16 amino acids. The DNA for the CDR3 is TGTGCCAGCAGCCAAGATCTGGGAACAGGTACAAACATTCAGTACTTC. Encoded protein: CASSQDLGTGTNIQYF.

J is TRBJ2-3 and V is TRBV12-3 or TRBV12-4; TRBD2 matches at 8 bases. Trimming cost V 6 bases and J 0 bases; bases outside gene matches: 5. This CDR3 is built from 15 residues. This chain's CDR3 is CASSASGSSTDTQYF. In DNA, the CDR3 is TGTGCCAGCAGCGCTAGCGGGTCAAGCACAGATACGCAGTATTTT.

The rearrangement links TRBV6-2 or TRBV6-3 to TRBJ2-3; D gene ambiguous. V lost 5 bases and J lost 0, with 15 bases in between. From germline, CDR1 is MNHEY and CDR2 SVGEGT. The CDR3 is 16 amino acids. CDR3 in DNA: TGTGCCAGCAGTGCCCAACGGACGGCTAGCACAGATACGCAGTATTTT. It yields the protein CASSAQRTASTDTQYF.

The chain links TRBV7-6 to TRBJ2-5, with 8 bases identical to TRBD2. Germline lookup yields CDR1 SGHVS and CDR2 FNYEAQ. Germline trimming cut 1 base from V and 1 base from J; bases unmatched to any gene: 5. The CDR3 totals 16 residues. CDR3 nucleotides: TGTGCCAGCAGCTTAGAGGGTAGCGGGGCCCAAGAGACCCAGTACTTC. Its translation is CASSLEGSGAQETQYF.

This clonotype turned up a few times. The V call is TRBV6-1, the J call TRBJ2-7; no clear D gene. Trimming removed 8 bases at V and 1 base at J, with 18 bases between. The CDR3 runs to 15 residues. Germline V gene lookup returns CDR1 MNHNS and CDR2 SASEGT. As DNA, the CDR3 is TGTGCCAGCCCCGGGTTCAGGTCCGCTTCCTACGAGCAGTACTTC. It yields the protein CASPGFRSASYEQYF.

On this clonotype: Germline and junction disagree at one end, which may indicate a read error. In nucleotides, the CDR3 is TGTGCCATCAGTGAGTCGCCGGGAGGGCCACCAGATACGCGGTATTTT. It translates to CAISESPGGPPDTRYF. The chain is built from TRBV10-3 and TRBJ2-3; 8 bases are a match to TRBD2. Germline CDR1 reads ENHRY; CDR2 reads SYGVKD. The CDR3 extends over 16 amino acids.

In this sample, this clonotype turned up a few times. The V and J genes are TRBV9 and TRBJ2-1, with D maybe TRBD1 (6 bases). V gave up 4 bases and J gave up 3 bases, with 14 bases separating them. The CDR3 loop spans 15 amino acids. Germline lookup yields CDR1 SGDLS and CDR2 YYNGEE. This chain's CDR3 is CASSPEGDNYNEQFF. CDR3 in DNA: TGTGCCAGCAGCCCCGAGGGGGATAACTACAATGAGCAGTTCTTC.